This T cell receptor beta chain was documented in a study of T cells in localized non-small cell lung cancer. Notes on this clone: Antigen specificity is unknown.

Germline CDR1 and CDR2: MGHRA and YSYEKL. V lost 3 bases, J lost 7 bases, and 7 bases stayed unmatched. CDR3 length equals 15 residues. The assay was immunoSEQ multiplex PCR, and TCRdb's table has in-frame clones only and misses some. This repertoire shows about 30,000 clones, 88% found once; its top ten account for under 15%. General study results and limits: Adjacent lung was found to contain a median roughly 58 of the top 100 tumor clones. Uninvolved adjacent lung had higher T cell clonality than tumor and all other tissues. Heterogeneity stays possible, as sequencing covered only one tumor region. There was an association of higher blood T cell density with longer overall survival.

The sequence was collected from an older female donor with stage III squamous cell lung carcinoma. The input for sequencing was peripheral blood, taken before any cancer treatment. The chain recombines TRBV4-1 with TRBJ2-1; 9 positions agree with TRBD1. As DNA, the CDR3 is TGCGCCAGCAGCCAGGAGGGACAGGGATATAATGAGCAGTTCTTC. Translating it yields CASSQEGQGYNEQFF.